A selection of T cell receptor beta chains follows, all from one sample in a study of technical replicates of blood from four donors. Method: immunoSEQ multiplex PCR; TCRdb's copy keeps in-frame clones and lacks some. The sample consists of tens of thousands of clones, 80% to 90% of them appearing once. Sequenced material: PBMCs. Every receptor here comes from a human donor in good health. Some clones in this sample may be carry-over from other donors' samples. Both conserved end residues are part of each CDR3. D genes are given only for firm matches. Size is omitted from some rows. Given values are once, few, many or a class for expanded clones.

CDR3aa: CAWSLGGHFNYGYTF
CDR3nt: TGTGCCTGGAGTTTAGGGGGACATTTTAACTATGGCTACACCTTC
abundance: NA
v_gene: TRBV30
d_gene: NA
j_gene: TRBJ1-2

CDR3aa: CAISVAREGLNHEQFF
CDR3nt: TGTGCCATCAGTGTCGCGCGGGAGGGTCTTAACCATGAGCAGTTCTTC
abundance: NA
v_gene: TRBV10-3
d_gene: TRBD2
j_gene: TRBJ2-1

CDR3aa: CASSLGLATQEEQFF
CDR3nt: TGTGCCAGCAGCTTAGGGCTAGCGACCCAAGAGGAGCAGTTCTTC
abundance: NA
v_gene: TRBV11-3
d_gene: NA
j_gene: TRBJ2-1

CDR3aa: CASSYRGTGILEQYF
CDR3nt: TGTGCCAGCAGTTACCGGGGGACAGGGATTCTTGAGCAGTACTTC
abundance: NA
v_gene: TRBV6-5
d_gene: TRBD1
j_gene: TRBJ2-7

CDR3aa: CASSGRGQPQHF
CDR3nt: TGTGCCAGCAGTGGCAGGGGGCAGCCCCAGCATTTT
abundance: NA
v_gene: TRBV2
d_gene: TRBD1
j_gene: TRBJ1-5

CDR3aa: CASSGTGSTDTQYF
CDR3nt: TGTGCCAGCTCCGGGACAGGGAGCACAGATACGCAGTATTTT
abundance: NA
v_gene: TRBV6-5
d_gene: TRBD1
j_gene: TRBJ2-3

CDR3aa: CASSRTGFGYTF
CDR3nt: TGTGCCAGCAGCCGGACAGGGTTTGGCTACACCTTC
abundance: once
v_gene: TRBV27
d_gene: TRBD1
j_gene: TRBJ1-2

CDR3aa: CASSRGTSGSYEQYF
CDR3nt: TGCGCCAGCAGCCGAGGGACTAGCGGGAGCTACGAGCAGTACTTC
abundance: once
v_gene: TRBV4-3
d_gene: TRBD2
j_gene: TRBJ2-7

CDR3aa: CAIMAGKVLRTDTQYF
CDR3nt: TGTGCCATCATGGCAGGGAAGGTCCTTCGGACAGATACGCAGTATTTT
abundance: NA
v_gene: TRBV10-3
d_gene: NA
j_gene: TRBJ2-3

CDR3aa: CASSPQTGGLGEQYF
CDR3nt: TGTGCCAGCAGCCCACAGACAGGGGGCTTAGGAGAGCAGTACTTC
abundance: NA
v_gene: TRBV11-3
d_gene: TRBD1
j_gene: TRBJ2-7

CDR3aa: CASSRTLYNEQFF
CDR3nt: TGCGCCAGCAGCCGGACTCTCTACAATGAGCAGTTCTTC
abundance: NA
v_gene: TRBV4-1
d_gene: NA
j_gene: TRBJ2-1

CDR3aa: CASSVGQGRYEQYF
CDR3nt: TGTGCCAGCAGTGTAGGACAGGGGAGGTACGAGCAGTACTTC
abundance: NA
v_gene: TRBV5-8
d_gene: TRBD1
j_gene: TRBJ2-7

CDR3aa: CASSSGGAATEAFF
CDR3nt: TGTGCCAGCAGCTCCGGCGGGGCGGCGACTGAAGCTTTCTTT
abundance: NA
v_gene: TRBV5-8
d_gene: NA
j_gene: TRBJ1-1

CDR3aa: CASSFLAGGTKNIQYF
CDR3nt: TGTGCCAGCAGCTTCTTAGCGGGGGGGACCAAAAACATTCAGTACTTC
abundance: NA
v_gene: TRBV5-6
d_gene: TRBD2
j_gene: TRBJ2-4

CDR3aa: CASSDSTGGGNQPQHF
CDR3nt: TGTGCCAGCAGTGATTCCACAGGGGGTGGCAATCAGCCCCAGCATTTT
abundance: NA
v_gene: TRBV2
d_gene: TRBD1
j_gene: TRBJ1-5

CDR3aa: CATTGQGISYEQYF
CDR3nt: TGTGCCACTACGGGACAGGGAATATCCTACGAGCAGTACTTC
abundance: NA
v_gene: TRBV10-3
d_gene: TRBD1
j_gene: TRBJ2-7

CDR3aa: CAWTRSSGTQYF
CDR3nt: TGTGCCTGGACAAGGTCATCGGGAACGCAGTATTTT
abundance: few
v_gene: TRBV30
d_gene: NA
j_gene: TRBJ2-3

CDR3aa: CASSRDYGETQYF
CDR3nt: TGTGCCAGCAGTCGGGACTACGGGGAGACCCAGTACTTC
abundance: once
v_gene: TRBV7-2
d_gene: TRBD2
j_gene: TRBJ2-5

CDR3aa: CASSPGTAYNEQFF
CDR3nt: TGTGCCAGCAGCCCCGGGACTGCATACAATGAGCAGTTCTTC
abundance: NA
v_gene: TRBV7-9
d_gene: NA
j_gene: TRBJ2-1

CDR3aa: CASSLDHERGDYNEQFF
CDR3nt: TGTGCCAGCAGCTTAGATCATGAGCGGGGGGACTACAATGAGCAGTTCTTC
abundance: NA
v_gene: TRBV11-2
d_gene: TRBD2
j_gene: TRBJ2-1

CDR3aa: CASSGDLTEAFF
CDR3nt: TGTGCCAGCAGCGGGGACTTAACTGAAGCTTTCTTT
abundance: NA
v_gene: TRBV2
d_gene: NA
j_gene: TRBJ1-1

CDR3aa: CAIRDTGLAGNYTDTQYF
CDR3nt: TGTGCCATCAGAGACACCGGACTAGCGGGCAATTACACAGATACGCAGTATTTT
abundance: NA
v_gene: TRBV10-3
d_gene: TRBD2
j_gene: TRBJ2-3

CDR3aa: CASSWGLTDTQYF
CDR3nt: TGCGCCAGCAGCTGGGGACTAACAGATACGCAGTATTTT
abundance: NA
v_gene: TRBV5-1
d_gene: TRBD2
j_gene: TRBJ2-3

CDR3aa: CASSQTGAPYEQYF
CDR3nt: TGTGCCAGCTCGCAAACAGGGGCACCCTACGAGCAGTACTTC
abundance: NA
v_gene: TRBV18
d_gene: TRBD1
j_gene: TRBJ2-7

CDR3aa: CASSQHYGGGSEQFF
CDR3nt: TGCGCCAGCAGCCAGCACTACGGGGGGGGATCGGAGCAGTTCTTC
abundance: once
v_gene: TRBV4-1
d_gene: TRBD2
j_gene: TRBJ2-1

CDR3aa: CASSLTGGEDTEAFF
CDR3nt: TGTGCCAGCAGCTTAACAGGGGGAGAGGACACTGAAGCTTTCTTT
abundance: once
v_gene: TRBV7-9
d_gene: TRBD1
j_gene: TRBJ1-1

CDR3aa: CASSLVGQGSAKNIQYF
CDR3nt: TGTGCCAGCAGCTTAGTCGGACAGGGTTCAGCCAAAAACATTCAGTACTTC
abundance: NA
v_gene: TRBV7-9
d_gene: TRBD1
j_gene: TRBJ2-4

CDR3aa: CASSLEFRGIIYF
CDR3nt: TGTGCCAGCAGCTTAGAGTTTCGGGGGATCATATATTTT
abundance: NA
v_gene: TRBV7-9
d_gene: NA
j_gene: TRBJ1-3

CDR3aa: CASSPGTSTDTQYF
CDR3nt: TGCGCCAGCAGTCCCGGGACAAGCACAGATACGCAGTATTTT
abundance: NA
v_gene: TRBV5-1
d_gene: NA
j_gene: TRBJ2-3

CDR3aa: CASSVRQATDTQYF
CDR3nt: TGTGCCAGCAGCGTCCGACAGGCCACAGATACGCAGTATTTT
abundance: NA
v_gene: TRBV9
d_gene: NA
j_gene: TRBJ2-3

CDR3aa: CASSAYRGSETQYF
CDR3nt: TGTGCCAGTAGTGCTTACAGGGGGTCGGAGACCCAGTACTTC
abundance: NA
v_gene: TRBV19
d_gene: TRBD1
j_gene: TRBJ2-5